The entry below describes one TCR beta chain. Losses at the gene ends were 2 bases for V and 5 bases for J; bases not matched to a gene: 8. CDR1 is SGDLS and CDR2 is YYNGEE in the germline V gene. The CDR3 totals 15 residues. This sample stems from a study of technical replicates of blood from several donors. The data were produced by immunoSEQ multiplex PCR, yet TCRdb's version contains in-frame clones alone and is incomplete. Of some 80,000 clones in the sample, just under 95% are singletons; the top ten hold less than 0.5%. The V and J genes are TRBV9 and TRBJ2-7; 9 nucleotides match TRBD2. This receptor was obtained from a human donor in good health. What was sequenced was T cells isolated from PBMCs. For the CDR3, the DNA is TGTGCCAGCAGCGTTAGCGGGAGTTTATTTAACGAGCAGTACTTC. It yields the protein CASSVSGSLFNEQYF. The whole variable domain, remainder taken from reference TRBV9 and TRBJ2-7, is DSGVTQTPKHLITATGQRVTLRCSPRSGDLSVYWYQQSLDQGLQFLIQYYNGEERAKGNILERFSAQQFPDLHSELNLSSLELGDSALYFCASSVSGSLFNEQYFGPGTRLTVT.